These 26 T cell receptor beta chains share one sample of origin, sequenced in a study of human T cells and chemical hapten exposure (dated by TCRdb to about 2021). Per the publication, the time point label means: pre-sensitization, week 0. According to the study, the label for this sample's treatment or condition signals: therapeutic diphenylcyclopropenone sensitization with weekly scalp DPC. The library was built by means of RACE. Sequencing used a NextSeq 500. TCRdb passed the public sequencing reads through fastp at Q25 and MiXCR, retaining productive beta sequences. Merged by CDR3 protein, the rows form single entries marked with the most common genes and DNA. The sample contains around 260,000 distinct CDR3 sequences, approximately 8.4% of them found a single time. Under 2.5% of the sample is held by the ten biggest clonotypes. The sample here was whole blood, taken in connection with sensitization to the hapten diphenylcyclopropenone (DPC). Receptors were obtained from a middle-aged woman with alopecia areata. Some clones in this sample may be carry-over from other donors' samples.

J is TRBJ2-3 and V is TRBV2; D remains unclear. Trimming pared 4 bases from V and 1 base from J, leaving 15 bases between. CDR1 is SNHLY, CDR2 FYNNEI, per germline. The CDR3 extends over 16 amino acids. The CDR3 region is CASSAAAASRTDTQYF. DNA for the CDR3: TGTGCCAGCAGTGCGGCGGCGGCGAGCCGCACAGATACGCAGTATTTT.

The CDR3 protein is CASSLRTNSYNEQFF. As DNA, the CDR3 is TGTGCCAGCAGTTTACGGACGAACTCCTACAATGAGCAGTTCTTC. J is TRBJ2-1 and V is TRBV11-2; D is unresolved. Trimming took 6 bases from V and 0 from J, leaving 12 bases between them. Germline lookup yields CDR1 SGHAT and CDR2 FQNNGV. The CDR3 consists of 15 residues.

The chain carries TRBV20-1 and TRBJ1-6; D call uncertain. Per the germline V gene, CDR1 is DFQATT and CDR2 is SNEGSKA (reference sequence). Trimming stripped 3 bases from V and 7 bases from J, with 10 bases between. This CDR3 has 13 amino acids. The CDR3 reads CSASLAINSPLHF. The CDR3 DNA sequence: TGCAGTGCTAGTCTTGCCATCAATTCACCCCTCCACTTT.

This sequence joins TRBV12-3 or TRBV12-4 and TRBJ1-4; 9 positions match TRBD1. V was pared by 5 bases and J by 9 bases, with 7 bases of the junction left unmatched. The CDR3 is made up of 14 amino acids. In DNA, the CDR3 is TGTGCCAGCAGTAACCGGGACAGGGCAAAAAAACTGTTTTTT. This encodes CASSNRDRAKKLFF.

This clonotype was recorded at least ten times. The gene calls are TRBV10-3 and TRBJ2-3; maybe TRBD1 (6 bases). Germline V lookup: CDR1 ENHRY, CDR2 SYGVKD. The CDR3 is 15 amino acids. The ends were cut back, 3 bases at V and 2 bases at J, with 12 bases in the middle. The CDR3 sequence: CAISDRGQHTDTQYF. In DNA, the CDR3 is TGTGCCATCAGTGATCGAGGACAGCACACAGATACGCAGTATTTT.

The CDR3 sequence: CASRSGLLNTGELFF. Here the CDR3 DNA reads TGTGCCAGCAGATCGGGACTACTCAACACCGGGGAGCTGTTTTTT. V is TRBV6-2 or TRBV6-3 and J is TRBJ2-2, with 7 positions matching TRBD2. Per the germline V gene, CDR1 is MNHEY and CDR2 is SVGEGT. The junction had 6 bases not matched to a gene; V was cut back by 6 bases and J by 2 bases. This CDR3 spans 15 amino acids.

This clonotype has at least ten counts. The rearrangement uses TRBV2 and TRBJ2-1; 9 bases align to TRBD2. The CDR3 runs 15 residues. V shed 4 bases and J 4 bases; nucleotides not matched to a gene: 5. The germline V gene has CDR1 SNHLY and CDR2 FYNNEI. The CDR3 sequence: CASSVGLAVYNEQFF. CDR3 in DNA: TGTGCCAGCAGTGTGGGACTAGCAGTATACAATGAGCAGTTCTTC.

The chain employs TRBV6-6 and TRBJ2-2, with 8 bases matching TRBD1. There are 16 residues in the CDR3. CDR1 and CDR2 (germline): MNHNY, SVGAGI (reference sequence). J was trimmed by 5 bases and V by 11 bases; bases with no gene match: 16. CDR3 in amino acids: CAGNQMAGGRTGELFF. The CDR3 DNA reads TGTGCCGGAAACCAAATGGCAGGGGGCAGGACCGGGGAGCTGTTTTTT.

This clonotype has just a few counts. The chain carries TRBV2 and TRBJ2-1, with TRBD1 identical over 10 bases. Looked up from germline, CDR1 is SNHLY and CDR2 is FYNNEI. After removal of 5 bases from V and 4 bases from J, the junction contained 2 bases not matched to a gene. There are 14 residues in the CDR3. The CDR3: CASSRTGGYNEQFF. DNA for the CDR3: TGTGCCAGCAGTCGGACAGGGGGGTACAATGAGCAGTTCTTC.

The chain is built from TRBV6-5 and TRBJ1-3, with 8 nucleotides matching TRBD1. Trimming cost V 6 bases and J 8 bases; bases outside gene matches: 12. This CDR3 is built from 15 residues. CDR1 is MNHEY and CDR2 is SVGAGI in the germline V gene. The CDR3 spells CASSPGQGRVHTIYF. Written as DNA, the CDR3 is TGTGCCAGCAGCCCCGGACAGGGTAGAGTGCACACCATATATTTT.

This clonotype was detected only a few times. J is TRBJ2-7 and V is TRBV5-1; TRBD2 agrees at 10 bases. This CDR3 has 13 residues. With 1 base clipped from V and 9 bases from J, the junction kept 4 bases outside the gene matches. The germline V gene encodes CDR1 SGHRS and CDR2 YFSETQ. This CDR3 reads CASSLSGRAVQYF. The CDR3 DNA reads TGCGCCAGCAGCTTGAGCGGGAGGGCCGTGCAGTACTTC.

This clonotype was seen a handful of times. The chain joins TRBV7-8 to TRBJ1-1, with D possibly matching TRBD1 (5 bases). The CDR3 extends over 13 amino acids. The ends were cut back, 1 base at V and 7 bases at J, with 10 bases in the middle. Germline V gene lookup returns CDR1 SGHVS and CDR2 FQNEAQ. The CDR3 DNA sequence: TGTGCCAGCAGCTTAGGGACAATTAATGAAGCTTTCTTT. Amino acids: CASSLGTINEAFF.

This chain uses TRBV6-1 with TRBJ2-2, with 7 bases that match TRBD2. This CDR3 spans 13 amino acids. Germline V lookup: CDR1 MNHNS, CDR2 SASEGT. Trimming took 6 bases from V and 9 from J; bases not matched to a gene: 7. The CDR3 DNA follows: TGTGCCAGCAGACCTACTAGCGACCGGGAGCTGTTTTTT. Amino acids: CASRPTSDRELFF.

This clonotype was seen a handful of times. The chain recombines TRBV27 with TRBJ1-1; D possibly corresponds to TRBD1 (6 bases). This CDR3 is 14 amino acids long. The V gene's germline CDR1 is MNHEY and CDR2 SMNVEV (reference sequence). Trimming removed 5 bases at V and 1 base at J, with 11 bases between. The CDR3 loop reads CASSTTGTNTEAFF. In DNA form, the CDR3 reads TGTGCCAGCAGTACCACAGGGACGAACACTGAAGCTTTCTTT.

This clonotype was seen more than once but under ten times. The CDR3 sequence: CASSPGKASGNAYEQYF. The CDR3 DNA follows: TGTGCCAGCAGCCCCGGCAAGGCTAGCGGGAATGCCTACGAGCAGTACTTC. The chain has TRBV7-6 and TRBJ2-7; 9 bases match TRBD2. Trimming cost V 5 bases and J 2 bases; bases outside gene matches: 13. The CDR3 totals 17 residues. Looked up from germline, CDR1 is SGHVS and CDR2 is FNYEAQ.

The chain has TRBV6-5 and TRBJ2-7; 9 bases are shared with TRBD1. Germline V gene sequence: CDR1 MNHEY, CDR2 SVGAGI. With V trimmed by 5 bases and J by 4 bases, 6 bases remained unmatched. The CDR3 has 14 residues. CDR3 amino acids: CASSRGQGWYEQYF. CDR3 nucleotide sequence: TGTGCCAGCAGTCGAGGACAGGGGTGGTACGAGCAGTACTTC.

The chain is built from TRBV2 and TRBJ2-3; weak D call: TRBD2 (6 bases). This CDR3 comprises 15 residues. CDR1 SNHLY and CDR2 FYNNEI come from the germline V gene. V was clipped by 1 base and J by 3 bases, with 11 bases between them. CDR3 bases: TGTGCCAGCAGTGAAGAGGCGGGGTGGACAGATACGCAGTATTTT. Translation gives CASSEEAGWTDTQYF. Full variable domain (outside the CDR3, taken from reference TRBV2 and TRBJ2-3): EPEVTQTPSHQVTQMGQEVILRCVPISNHLYFYWYRQILGQKVEFLVSFYNNEISEKSEIFDDQFSVERPDGSNFTLKIRSTKLEDSAMYFCASSEEAGWTDTQYFGPGTRLTVL.

This clonotype was recorded a few times. The chain carries TRBV28 and TRBJ2-1, with TRBD1 matching over 10 bases. The J segment lost 4 bases and the V segment lost 6 bases, leaving 6 bases of the junction unmatched. There are 15 residues in the CDR3. Looked up from germline, CDR1 is MDHEN and CDR2 is SYDVKM. The DNA for the CDR3 is TGTGCCAGCAGCCCAGGGACAGGGGAATACAATGAGCAGTTCTTC. It encodes CASSPGTGEYNEQFF.

The chain is built from TRBV4-1 and TRBJ2-7, with D possibly TRBD2 on 6 matching bases. CDR1 is MGHRA, CDR2 YSYEKL, per germline. The V and J ends lost 0 bases and 6 bases respectively, with 12 bases between them. The CDR3 spans 14 residues. The CDR3 protein is CASSQDLMGGEQYF. CDR3 coding DNA: TGCGCCAGCAGCCAAGATCTGATGGGGGGCGAGCAGTACTTC.

The V gene is TRBV20-1, the J gene TRBJ2-7, with TRBD1 matching over 7 bases. The ends lost 5 bases at V and 5 bases at J; junction bases unmatched: 12. CDR3 length: 14 amino acids. The germline gives CDR1 DFQATT, CDR2 SNEGSKA (reference sequence). The CDR3 loop reads CSAPGQEGTDEQYF. CDR3 sequence (DNA): TGCAGTGCTCCTGGACAGGAAGGAACTGACGAGCAGTACTTC.

The chain has TRBV25-1 and TRBJ1-1; 8 nucleotides match TRBD1. Germline values: CDR1 MGHDK, CDR2 SYGVNS. The CDR3 contains 13 residues. Trimming took 10 bases from V and 1 from J; bases not matched to a gene: 5. The CDR3 protein is CATTRGPNTEAFF. The CDR3 bases are TGTGCCACGACCAGGGGGCCGAACACTGAAGCTTTCTTT.

The rearrangement uses TRBV20-1 and TRBJ1-2, with D tentatively TRBD1 (6 bases). Trimming shortened V by 5 bases and J by 5 bases, and 21 bases separated the two germline ends. The CDR3 runs to 15 residues. CDR1 DFQATT and CDR2 SNEGSKA come from the germline V gene (reference sequence). The CDR3 loop is CSARDNRVRMYGYTF. The DNA of the CDR3 is TGCAGTGCTCGTGACAACAGGGTACGCATGTATGGCTACACCTTC.

The genes are TRBV4-1 and TRBJ1-4, with D perhaps TRBD1 (6 bases). Trimming took off 1 base at V and 4 bases at J, with 16 bases between the two ends. The CDR3 is 17 residues long. Per germline, CDR1 MGHRA and CDR2 YSYEKL. The CDR3 is CASSQADRTDFNEKLFF. The CDR3 bases are TGCGCCAGCAGCCAAGCCGACCGGACAGACTTTAATGAAAAACTGTTTTTT.

This CDR3 reads CASSRGFGYYEQYF. The CDR3 nucleotides are TGTGCCAGCAGCCGGGGGTTTGGTTACTACGAGCAGTACTTC. The chain has TRBV27 and TRBJ2-7; weak D call: TRBD2 (6 bases). CDR1 is MNHEY and CDR2 is SMNVEV in the germline V gene (reference sequence). There are 14 residues in the CDR3. V dropped 6 bases and J dropped 3 bases, with 15 bases sitting between them.

This clonotype was detected a few times. The J gene is TRBJ2-2, the V gene TRBV12-3 or TRBV12-4; 7 bases match TRBD2. The CDR3 length is 15 residues. V was pared by 7 bases and J by 8 bases, with 13 bases of the junction left unmatched. Written as DNA, the CDR3 is TGTGCCAGCACTCCCACGGGACTATCAATAGGGGAGCTGTTTTTT. Translation: CASTPTGLSIGELFF.

The rearrangement joins TRBV20-1 to TRBJ2-3; perhaps D is TRBD1 or TRBD2 (5 bases each). The V end lost 0 bases, the J end lost 0 bases, and 16 bases lay between the germline ends. In germline, CDR1 is DFQATT, CDR2 SNEGSKA (reference sequence). This CDR3 has 17 residues. The CDR3 region has the DNA TGCAGTGCTAGAGATCCTACCACGGGGCTTAGCACAGATACGCAGTATTTT. This translates into CSARDPTTGLSTDTQYF.